This T cell receptor (beta chain) was sequenced in a study of blood T cell repertoires in COVID-19. The wider study: PBMCs, B-cell-depleted T cells, or T cells were the source of the cDNA or gDNA that made up the material.

This clone was seen once. Authors' processing steps: The authors estimated nucleated cell counts from reference gene primer amplification. Repertoires were generated with immunoSEQ multiplex PCR, while TCRdb's copy carries only in-frame clones and drops some. The D gene and trimming were derived from the DNA, and the V and J assignments and clone size from that table. The sample lists fewer than 300,000 clones; roughly 85% were seen once. The germline V gene has CDR1 SGHNT and CDR2 YENEEA. This CDR3 spans 15 amino acids. The V segment lost 3 bases and the J segment 6 bases; nucleotides outside the gene matches: 7.

The V and J genes are TRBV11-3 and TRBJ2-1; TRBD1 matches 8 bases. This receptor was taken from a woman under 30 with acute or convalescent COVID-19. The specimen sequenced was peripheral blood. The CDR3: CASSFRGTGTNEQFF. Written as DNA, the CDR3 is TGTGCCAGCAGCTTTCGGGGGACAGGAACCAATGAGCAGTTCTTC.